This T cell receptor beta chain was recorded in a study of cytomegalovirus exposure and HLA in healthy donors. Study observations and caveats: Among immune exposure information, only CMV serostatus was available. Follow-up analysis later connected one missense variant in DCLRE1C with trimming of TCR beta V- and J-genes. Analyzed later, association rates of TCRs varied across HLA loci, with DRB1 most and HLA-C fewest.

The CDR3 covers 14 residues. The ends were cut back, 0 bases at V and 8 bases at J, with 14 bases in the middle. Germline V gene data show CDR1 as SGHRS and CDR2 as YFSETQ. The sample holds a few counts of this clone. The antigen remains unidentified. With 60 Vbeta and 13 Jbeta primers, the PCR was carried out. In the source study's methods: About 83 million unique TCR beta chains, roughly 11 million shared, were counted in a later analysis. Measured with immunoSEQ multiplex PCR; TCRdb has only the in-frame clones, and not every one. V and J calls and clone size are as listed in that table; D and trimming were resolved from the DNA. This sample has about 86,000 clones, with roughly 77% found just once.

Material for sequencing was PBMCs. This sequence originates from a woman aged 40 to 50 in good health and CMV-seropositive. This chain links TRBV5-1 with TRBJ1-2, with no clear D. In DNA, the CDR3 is TGCGCCAGCAGCTTGGATACCCCAGGAAGGGGCTACACCTTC. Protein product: CASSLDTPGRGYTF.